This T cell receptor (beta chain) appears in the sequencing data of a study of shared T cell receptors in the human thymus. The J segment lost 9 bases and the V segment lost 4 bases, leaving 7 bases of the junction unmatched. The germline V gene has CDR1 SGHDN and CDR2 FVKESK. This CDR3 is 13 amino acids long. The method was immunoSEQ multiplex PCR; TCRdb's version includes in-frame clones alone and lacks a portion of them. The repertoire holds roughly 550,000 clones, around 82% seen once, with approximately 0.013% in the top ten. The data also belong to a second study, concerning human thymus T cells. That source adds: Congenital heart defects were the reason for the corrective surgery that the donors, healthy Finnish infants, were having. Corrective cardiac surgery supplied the resected thymus tissue. Thymic and blood repertoires appeared to show biased V and J gene usage. Related reports documented highly overlapping thymic repertoires among unrelated individuals.

The V and J genes are TRBV14 and TRBJ1-1; 8 bases map to TRBD1. This TCR was sampled from a boy younger than two with a congenital heart defect. Sample: thymocytes. CDR3 DNA: TGTGCCAGCAGCCCTTGGGGCAGGGGGCAAGCTTTCTTT. Its protein product is CASSPWGRGQAFF.